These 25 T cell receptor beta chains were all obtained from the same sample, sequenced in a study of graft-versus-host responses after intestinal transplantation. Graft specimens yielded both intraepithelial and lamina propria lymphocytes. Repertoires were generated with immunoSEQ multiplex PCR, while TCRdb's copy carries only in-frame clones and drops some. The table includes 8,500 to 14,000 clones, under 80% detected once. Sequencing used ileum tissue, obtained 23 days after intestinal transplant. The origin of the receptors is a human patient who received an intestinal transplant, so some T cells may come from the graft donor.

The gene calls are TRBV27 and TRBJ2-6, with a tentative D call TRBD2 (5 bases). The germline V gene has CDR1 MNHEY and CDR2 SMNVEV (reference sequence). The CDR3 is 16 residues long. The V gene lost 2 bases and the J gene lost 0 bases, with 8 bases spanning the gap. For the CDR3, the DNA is TGTGCCAGCAGTTTAGCGGGCTTCTCTGGGGCCAACGTCCTGACTTTC. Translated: CASSLAGFSGANVLTF.

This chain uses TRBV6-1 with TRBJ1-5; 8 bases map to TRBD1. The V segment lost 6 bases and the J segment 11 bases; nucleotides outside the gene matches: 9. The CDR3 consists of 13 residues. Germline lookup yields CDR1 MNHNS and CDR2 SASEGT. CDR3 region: CASRRQGKIAQHF. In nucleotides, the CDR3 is TGTGCCAGCAGAAGACAGGGGAAAATAGCCCAGCATTTT.

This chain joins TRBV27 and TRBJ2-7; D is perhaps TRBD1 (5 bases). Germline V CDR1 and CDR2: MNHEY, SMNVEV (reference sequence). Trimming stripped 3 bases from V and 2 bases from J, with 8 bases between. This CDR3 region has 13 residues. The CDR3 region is CASSFGAPYEQYF. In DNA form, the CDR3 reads TGTGCCAGCAGTTTTGGGGCCCCCTACGAGCAGTACTTC.

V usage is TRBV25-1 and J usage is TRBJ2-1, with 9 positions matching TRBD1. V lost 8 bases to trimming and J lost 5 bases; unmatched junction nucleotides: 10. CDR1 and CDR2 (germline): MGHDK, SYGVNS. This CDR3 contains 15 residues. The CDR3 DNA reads TGTGCCAGCTCATGGGGGACAGGGTGGCACAATGAGCAGTTCTTC. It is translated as CASSWGTGWHNEQFF.

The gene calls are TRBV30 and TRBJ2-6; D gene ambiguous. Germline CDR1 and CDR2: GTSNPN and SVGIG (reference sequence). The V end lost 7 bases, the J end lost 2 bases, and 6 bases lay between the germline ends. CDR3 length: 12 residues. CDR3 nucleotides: TGTGCCTCCACAGCTGGGGCCAACGTCCTGACTTTC. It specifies CASTAGANVLTF.

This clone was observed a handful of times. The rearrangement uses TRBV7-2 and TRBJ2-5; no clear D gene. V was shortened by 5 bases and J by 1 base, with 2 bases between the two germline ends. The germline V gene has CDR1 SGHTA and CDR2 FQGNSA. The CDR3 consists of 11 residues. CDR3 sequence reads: CASSPQETQYF. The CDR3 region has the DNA TGTGCCAGCAGCCCCCAAGAGACCCAGTACTTC.

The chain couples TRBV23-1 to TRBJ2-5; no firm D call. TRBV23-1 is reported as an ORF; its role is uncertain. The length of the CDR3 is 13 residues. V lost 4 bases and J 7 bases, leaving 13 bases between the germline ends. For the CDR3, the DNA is TGCGCCAGCAGTCCGTTCCTCCGGGCGACCCAGTACTTC. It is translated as CASSPFLRATQYF.

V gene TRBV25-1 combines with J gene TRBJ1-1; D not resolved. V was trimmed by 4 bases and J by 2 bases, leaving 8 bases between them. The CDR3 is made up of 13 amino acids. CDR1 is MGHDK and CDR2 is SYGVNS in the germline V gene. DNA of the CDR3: TGTGCCAGCAGTGTGGGCGGTAACACTGAAGCTTTCTTT. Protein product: CASSVGGNTEAFF.

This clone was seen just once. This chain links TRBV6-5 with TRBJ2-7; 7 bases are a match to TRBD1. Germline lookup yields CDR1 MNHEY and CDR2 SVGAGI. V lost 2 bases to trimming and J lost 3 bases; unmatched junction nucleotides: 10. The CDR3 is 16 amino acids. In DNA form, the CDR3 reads TGTGCCAGCAGTTACGCCCCTTTTGGGGACAGCTACGAGCAGTACTTC. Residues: CASSYAPFGDSYEQYF.

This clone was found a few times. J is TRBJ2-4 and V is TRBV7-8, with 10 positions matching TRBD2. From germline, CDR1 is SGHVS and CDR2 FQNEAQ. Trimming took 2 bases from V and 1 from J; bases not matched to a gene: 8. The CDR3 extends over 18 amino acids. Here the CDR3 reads CASSLRIAGGGAKNIQYF. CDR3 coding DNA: TGTGCCAGCAGCTTACGGATAGCGGGAGGAGGGGCCAAAAACATTCAGTACTTC.

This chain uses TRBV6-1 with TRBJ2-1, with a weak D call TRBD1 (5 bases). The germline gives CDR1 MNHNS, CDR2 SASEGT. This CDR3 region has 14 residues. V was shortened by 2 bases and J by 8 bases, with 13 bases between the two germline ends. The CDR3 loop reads CASSEFGQGDEQFF. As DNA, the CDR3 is TGTGCCAGCAGTGAATTCGGGCAGGGCGATGAGCAGTTCTTC.

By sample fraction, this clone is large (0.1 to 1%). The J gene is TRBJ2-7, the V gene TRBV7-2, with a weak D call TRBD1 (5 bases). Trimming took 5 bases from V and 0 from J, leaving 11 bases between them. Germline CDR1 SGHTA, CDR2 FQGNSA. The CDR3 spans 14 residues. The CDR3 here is CASSLTTASYEQYF. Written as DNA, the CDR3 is TGTGCCAGCAGCCTGACGACAGCCTCCTACGAGCAGTACTTC.

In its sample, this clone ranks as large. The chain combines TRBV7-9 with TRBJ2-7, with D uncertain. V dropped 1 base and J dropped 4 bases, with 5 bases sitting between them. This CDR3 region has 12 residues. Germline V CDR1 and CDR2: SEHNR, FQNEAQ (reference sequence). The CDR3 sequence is CASSLGKYEQYF. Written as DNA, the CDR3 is TGTGCCAGCAGCTTAGGTAAATACGAGCAGTACTTC.

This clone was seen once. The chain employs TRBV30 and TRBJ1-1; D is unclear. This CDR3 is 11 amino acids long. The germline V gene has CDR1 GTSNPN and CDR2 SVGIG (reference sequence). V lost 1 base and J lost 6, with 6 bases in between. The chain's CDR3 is CAWSGVSEAFF. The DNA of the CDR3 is TGTGCCTGGAGTGGTGTATCTGAAGCTTTCTTT.

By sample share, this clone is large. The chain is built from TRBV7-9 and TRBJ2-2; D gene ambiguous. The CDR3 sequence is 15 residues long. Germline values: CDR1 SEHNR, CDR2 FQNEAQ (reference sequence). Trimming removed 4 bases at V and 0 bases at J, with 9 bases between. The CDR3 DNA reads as TGTGCCAGCAGCTGGTTGACGACGAACACCGGGGAGCTGTTTTTT. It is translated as CASSWLTTNTGELFF.

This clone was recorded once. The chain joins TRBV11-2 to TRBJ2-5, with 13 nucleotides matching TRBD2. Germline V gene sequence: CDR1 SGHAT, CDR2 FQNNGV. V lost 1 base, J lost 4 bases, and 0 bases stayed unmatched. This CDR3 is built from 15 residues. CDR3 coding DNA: TGTGCCAGCAGCTTAGGGACTAGCGGGAGAGAGACCCAGTACTTC. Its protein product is CASSLGTSGRETQYF.

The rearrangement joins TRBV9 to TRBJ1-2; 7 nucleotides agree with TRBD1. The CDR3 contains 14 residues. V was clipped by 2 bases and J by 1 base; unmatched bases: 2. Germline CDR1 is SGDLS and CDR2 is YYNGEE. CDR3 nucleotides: TGTGCCAGCAGCGTGGGGACAGATAACTATGGCTACACCTTC. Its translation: CASSVGTDNYGYTF.

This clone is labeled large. In DNA form, the CDR3 reads TGTGCCAGCAGTTCGGGATTGGCGAGCTCCTACGAGCAGTACTTC. It specifies CASSSGLASSYEQYF. The chain couples TRBV28 to TRBJ2-7, with TRBD2 as a possible D gene (5 bases). The CDR3 is made up of 15 amino acids. Germline-derived CDR1 and CDR2 are MDHEN and SYDVKM. V shed 4 bases and J shed 0 bases, with 13 bases lying between them.

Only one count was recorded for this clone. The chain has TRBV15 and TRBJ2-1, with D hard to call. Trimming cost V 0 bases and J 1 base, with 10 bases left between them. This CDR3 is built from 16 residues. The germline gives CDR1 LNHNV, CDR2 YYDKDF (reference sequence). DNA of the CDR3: TGTGCCACCAGCAGAGAAAAGGGCTTGTCCTACAATGAGCAGTTCTTC. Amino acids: CATSREKGLSYNEQFF.

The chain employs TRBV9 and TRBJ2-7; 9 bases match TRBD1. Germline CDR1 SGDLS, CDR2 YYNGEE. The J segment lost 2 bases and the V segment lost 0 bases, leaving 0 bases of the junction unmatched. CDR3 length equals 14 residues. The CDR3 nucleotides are TGTGCCAGCAGCGTAGGACAGGGGGCCTACGAGCAGTACTTC. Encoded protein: CASSVGQGAYEQYF. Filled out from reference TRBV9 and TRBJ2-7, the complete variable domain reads DSGVTQTPKHLITATGQRVTLRCSPRSGDLSVYWYQQSLDQGLQFLIQYYNGEERAKGNILERFSAQQFPDLHSELNLSSLELGDSALYFCASSVGQGAYEQYFGPGTRLTVT.

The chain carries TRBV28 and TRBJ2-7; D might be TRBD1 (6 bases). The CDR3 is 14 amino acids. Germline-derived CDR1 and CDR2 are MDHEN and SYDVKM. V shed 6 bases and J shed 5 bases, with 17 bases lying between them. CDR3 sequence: CASRPGTRGDEQYF. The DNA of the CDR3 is TGTGCCAGCAGACCCGGGACAAGAGGAGACGAGCAGTACTTC. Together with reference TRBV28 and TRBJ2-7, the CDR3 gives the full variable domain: DVKVTQSSRYLVKRTGEKVFLECVQDMDHENMFWYRQDPGLGLRLIYFSYDVKMKEKGDIPEGYSVSREKKERFSLILESASTNQTSMYLCASRPGTRGDEQYFGPGTRLTVT.

Written as DNA, the CDR3 is TGCGCCAGCAGCCAAGTGCCGGGACAGGGGGCGACCTACGAGCAGTACTTC. This translates into CASSQVPGQGATYEQYF. The rearrangement joins TRBV4-1 to TRBJ2-7, with 12 bases lining up with TRBD1. The CDR3 is 17 residues long. V gave up 1 base and J gave up 2 bases; unmatched junction bases: 6. Germline V CDR1 and CDR2: MGHRA, YSYEKL.

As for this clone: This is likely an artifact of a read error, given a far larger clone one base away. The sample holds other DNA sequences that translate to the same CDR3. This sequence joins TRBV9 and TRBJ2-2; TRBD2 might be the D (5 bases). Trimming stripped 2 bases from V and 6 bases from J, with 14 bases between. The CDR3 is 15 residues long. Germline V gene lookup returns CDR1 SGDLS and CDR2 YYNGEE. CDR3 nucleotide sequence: TGTGCCAGCAGCGTCGTAGGAGGCCCCGCCGGGGAGCTGTTTTTT. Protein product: CASSVVGGPAGELFF.

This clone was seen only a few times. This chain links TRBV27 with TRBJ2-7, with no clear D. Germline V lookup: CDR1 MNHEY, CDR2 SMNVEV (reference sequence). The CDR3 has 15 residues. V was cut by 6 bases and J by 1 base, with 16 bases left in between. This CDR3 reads CASSRTRVLSYEQYF. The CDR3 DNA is TGTGCCAGCAGCAGAACAAGGGTTCTTTCCTACGAGCAGTACTTC.

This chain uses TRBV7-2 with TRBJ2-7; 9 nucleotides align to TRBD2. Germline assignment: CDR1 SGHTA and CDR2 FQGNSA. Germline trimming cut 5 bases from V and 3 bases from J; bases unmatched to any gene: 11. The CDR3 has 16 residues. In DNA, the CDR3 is TGTGCCAGCAGCGGAGCCGGGACTAGCTCGTACTACGAGCAGTACTTC. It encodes CASSGAGTSSYYEQYF.